Each of the 10 T cell receptor beta chains below was sequenced from the same sample in a study of cytomegalovirus exposure and HLA in healthy donors. A multiplex PCR was run with 60 Vbeta primers and 13 Jbeta primers. Method: immunoSEQ multiplex PCR; TCRdb's copy keeps in-frame clones and lacks some. Among some 180,000 clones listed, 82% were seen once. The material sequenced was PBMCs. The source is a middle-aged man in good health and CMV-seronegative.

The chain employs TRBV7-9 and TRBJ1-1; D unresolved. V lost 3 bases, J lost 4 bases, and 9 bases lay in between. The germline V gene has CDR1 SEHNR and CDR2 FQNEAQ (reference sequence). CDR3 size: 13 residues. CDR3 protein: CASSLGGSTEAFF. The DNA for the CDR3 is TGTGCCAGCAGCTTGGGTGGGAGCACTGAAGCTTTCTTT. The full variable domain, in which reference TRBV7-9 and TRBJ1-1 provide the parts outside the CDR3, is DTGVSQNPRHKITKRGQNVTFRCDPISEHNRLYWYRQTLGQGPEFLTYFQNEAQLEKSRLLSDRFSAERPKGSFSTLEIQRTEQGDSAMYLCASSLGGSTEAFFGQGTRLTVV.

The rearrangement links TRBV2 to TRBJ2-5; tentative D call: TRBD2 (6 bases). The CDR3 loop spans 16 amino acids. Germline lookup yields CDR1 SNHLY and CDR2 FYNNEI. The V end lost 3 bases, the J end lost 1 base, and 15 bases lay between the germline ends. The CDR3 DNA sequence: TGTGCCAGCAGTGACCCCGCTAGGAGGGCCCAAGAGACCCAGTACTTC. It yields the protein CASSDPARRAQETQYF.

J is TRBJ2-3 and V is TRBV7-2, with 8 bases lining up with TRBD1. Germline values: CDR1 SGHTA, CDR2 FQGNSA. The CDR3 is made up of 17 amino acids. Trimming cost V 1 base and J 5 bases; bases outside gene matches: 11. This CDR3 reads CASSLVGGQGGVDTQYF. In nucleotides, the CDR3 is TGTGCCAGCAGCTTAGTAGGTGGACAGGGAGGAGTAGATACGCAGTATTTT.

The chain carries TRBV6-5 and TRBJ2-4; 8 bases align to TRBD1. Germline values: CDR1 MNHEY, CDR2 SVGAGI. With 4 bases clipped from V and 6 bases from J, the junction kept 8 bases outside the gene matches. This CDR3 comprises 15 residues. This CDR3 reads CASSSPTGARNIQYF. The CDR3 region has the DNA TGTGCCAGCAGTTCCCCGACAGGGGCGAGAAACATTCAGTACTTC.

V usage is TRBV6-6 and J usage is TRBJ2-3; TRBD2 matches 11 bases. Germline V gene sequence: CDR1 MNHNY, CDR2 SVGAGI (reference sequence). The CDR3 covers 16 residues. With V trimmed by 2 bases and J by 1 base, 2 bases remained unmatched. CDR3 DNA sequence: TGTGCCAGCAGTTACCCGGGACTAGCGGGCACAGATACGCAGTATTTT. Encoded protein: CASSYPGLAGTDTQYF.

The V and J genes are TRBV28 and TRBJ1-1; D not certain. The CDR3 loop spans 12 amino acids. V was trimmed by 2 bases and J by 6 bases, leaving 7 bases between them. In germline, CDR1 is MDHEN, CDR2 SYDVKM. This chain's CDR3 is CASSLRVSEAFF. CDR3 nucleotides: TGTGCCAGCAGTTTACGGGTCTCTGAAGCTTTCTTT.

The gene calls are TRBV7-8 and TRBJ2-1; 8 bases align to TRBD2. In germline, CDR1 is SGHVS, CDR2 FQNEAQ. The CDR3 consists of 16 residues. With 5 bases clipped from V and 8 bases from J, the junction kept 14 bases outside the gene matches. In nucleotides, the CDR3 is TGTGCCAGCAGCCTTGGGGGAAGTAGCGGGACCCATGAGCAGTTCTTC. This sequence encodes CASSLGGSSGTHEQFF.

This chain joins TRBV6-5 and TRBJ1-2; 8 bases align to TRBD1. V shed 5 bases, J shed 8 bases, and the junction held 7 bases outside the gene matches. The CDR3 runs to 13 residues. From germline, CDR1 is MNHEY and CDR2 SVGAGI. CDR3 coding DNA: TGTGCCAGCAGTGCCGGACAGGGTGGAGGCTACACCTTC. As protein: CASSAGQGGGYTF.

The V call is TRBV7-8, the J call TRBJ2-1; possible D gene TRBD2, 9 bases. The V gene's germline CDR1 is SGHVS and CDR2 FQNEAQ. CDR3 length: 20 residues. Trimming took 5 bases from V and 6 from J, leaving 32 bases between them. CDR3 region: CASSPRRTGGAGGPFNEQFF. CDR3 sequence (DNA): TGTGCCAGCAGCCCCCGGCGAACAGGGGGTGCGGGAGGGCCCTTCAATGAGCAGTTCTTC.

The V gene is TRBV7-2, the J gene TRBJ2-1; 12 bases agree with TRBD2. The CDR3 has 15 amino acids. Germline V gene lookup returns CDR1 SGHTA and CDR2 FQGNSA. V trimming: 3 bases; J trimming: 6 bases; junction bases outside the gene matches: 3. The CDR3 loop is CASSFASGRGNEQFF. The DNA for the CDR3 is TGTGCCAGCAGCTTCGCTAGCGGGAGGGGCAATGAGCAGTTCTTC.